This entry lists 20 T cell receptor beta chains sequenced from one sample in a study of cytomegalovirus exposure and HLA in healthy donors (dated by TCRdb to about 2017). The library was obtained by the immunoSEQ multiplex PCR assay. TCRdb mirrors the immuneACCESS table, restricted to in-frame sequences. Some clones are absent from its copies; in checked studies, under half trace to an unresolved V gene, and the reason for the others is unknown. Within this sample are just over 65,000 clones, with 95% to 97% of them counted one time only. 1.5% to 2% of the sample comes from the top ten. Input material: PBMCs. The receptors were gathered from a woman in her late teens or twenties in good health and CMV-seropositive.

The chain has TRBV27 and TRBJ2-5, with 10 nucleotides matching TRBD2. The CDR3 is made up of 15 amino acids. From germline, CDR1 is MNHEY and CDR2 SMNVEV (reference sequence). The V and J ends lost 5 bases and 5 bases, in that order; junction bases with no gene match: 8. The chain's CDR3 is CASSPGTSAVETQYF. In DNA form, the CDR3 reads TGTGCCAGCAGTCCCGGGACTAGCGCTGTGGAGACCCAGTACTTC.

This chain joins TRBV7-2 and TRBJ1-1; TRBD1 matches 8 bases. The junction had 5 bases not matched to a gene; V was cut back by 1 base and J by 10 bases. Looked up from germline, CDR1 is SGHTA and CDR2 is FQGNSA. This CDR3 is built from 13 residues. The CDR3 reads CASSLDQGAIAFF. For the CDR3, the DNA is TGTGCCAGCAGCTTAGATCAGGGGGCGATAGCTTTCTTT.

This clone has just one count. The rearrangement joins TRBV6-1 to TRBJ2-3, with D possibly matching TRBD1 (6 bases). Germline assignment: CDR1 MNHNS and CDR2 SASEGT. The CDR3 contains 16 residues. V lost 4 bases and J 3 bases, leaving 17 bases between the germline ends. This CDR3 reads CASSANQGLLTDTQYF. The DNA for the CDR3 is TGTGCCAGCAGTGCGAACCAGGGGTTGTTGACAGATACGCAGTATTTT.

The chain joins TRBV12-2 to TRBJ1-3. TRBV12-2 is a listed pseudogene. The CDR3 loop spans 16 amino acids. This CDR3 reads CASRLAGGVSVNTIYF. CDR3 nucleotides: TGTGCAAGTCGCTTAGCGGGCGGGGTATCCGTAAACACCATATATTTT.

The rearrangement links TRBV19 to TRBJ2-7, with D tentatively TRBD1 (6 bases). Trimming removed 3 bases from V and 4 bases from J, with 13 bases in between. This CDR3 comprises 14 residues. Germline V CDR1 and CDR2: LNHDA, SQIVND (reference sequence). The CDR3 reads CASSISSGTYEQYF. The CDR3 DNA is TGTGCCAGTAGTATCTCATCCGGGACATACGAGCAGTACTTC. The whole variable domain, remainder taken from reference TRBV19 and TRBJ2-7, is DGGITQSPKYLFRKEGQNVTLSCEQNLNHDAMYWYRQDPGQGLRLIYYSQIVNDFQKGDIAEGYSVSREKKESFPLTVTSAQKNPTAFYLCASSISSGTYEQYFGPGTRLTVT.

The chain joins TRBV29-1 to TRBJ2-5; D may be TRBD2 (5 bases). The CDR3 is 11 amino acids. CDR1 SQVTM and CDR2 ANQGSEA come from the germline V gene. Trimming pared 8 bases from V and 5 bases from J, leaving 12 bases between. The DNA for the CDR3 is TGCAGCACCCTTCGAGGGGAGACCCAGTACTTC. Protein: CSTLRGETQYF.

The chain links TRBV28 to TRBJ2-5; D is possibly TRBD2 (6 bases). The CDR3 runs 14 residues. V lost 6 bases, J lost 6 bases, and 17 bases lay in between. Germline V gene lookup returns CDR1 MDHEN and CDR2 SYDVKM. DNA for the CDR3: TGTGCCAGCAGCGCCAGGACGGGGGAGAAGACCCAGTACTTC. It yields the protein CASSARTGEKTQYF.

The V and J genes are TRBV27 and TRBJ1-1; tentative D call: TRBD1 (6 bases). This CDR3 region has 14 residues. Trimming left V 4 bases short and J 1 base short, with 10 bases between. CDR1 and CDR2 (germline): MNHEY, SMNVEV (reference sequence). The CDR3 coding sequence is TGTGCCAGCAGTTACAGGGCTCCGAACACTGAAGCTTTCTTT. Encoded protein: CASSYRAPNTEAFF.

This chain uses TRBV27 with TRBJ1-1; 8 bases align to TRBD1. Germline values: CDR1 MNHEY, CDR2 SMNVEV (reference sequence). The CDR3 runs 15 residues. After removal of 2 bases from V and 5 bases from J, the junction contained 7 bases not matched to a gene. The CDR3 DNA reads TGTGCCAGCAGTTTACCAGGACAGGGCTTGACTGAAGCTTTCTTT. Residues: CASSLPGQGLTEAFF.

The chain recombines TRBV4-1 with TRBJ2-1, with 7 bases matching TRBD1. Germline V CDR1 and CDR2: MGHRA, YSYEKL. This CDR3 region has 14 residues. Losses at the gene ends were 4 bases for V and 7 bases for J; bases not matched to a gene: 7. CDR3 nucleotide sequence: TGCGCCAGCAGCCTCCGGGACAGTGTTAATGAGCAGTTCTTC. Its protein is CASSLRDSVNEQFF.

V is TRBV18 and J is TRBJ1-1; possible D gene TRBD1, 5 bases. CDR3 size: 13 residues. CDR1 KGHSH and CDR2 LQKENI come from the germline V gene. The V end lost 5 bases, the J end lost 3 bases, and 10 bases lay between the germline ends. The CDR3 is CASSSQQDTEAFF. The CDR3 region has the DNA TGTGCCAGCTCATCTCAACAGGACACTGAAGCTTTCTTT.

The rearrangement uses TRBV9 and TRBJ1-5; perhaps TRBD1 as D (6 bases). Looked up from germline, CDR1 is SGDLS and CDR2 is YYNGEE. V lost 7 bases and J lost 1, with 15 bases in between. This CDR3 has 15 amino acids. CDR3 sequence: CASGPSTGSNQPQHF. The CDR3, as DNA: TGTGCCAGCGGACCCTCGACAGGCAGCAATCAGCCCCAGCATTTT.

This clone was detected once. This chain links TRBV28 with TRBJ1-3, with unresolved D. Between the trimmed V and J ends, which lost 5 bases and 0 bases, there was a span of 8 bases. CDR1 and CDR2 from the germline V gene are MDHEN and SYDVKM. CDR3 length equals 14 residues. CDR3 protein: CASSPPSSGNTIYF. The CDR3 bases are TGTGCCAGCAGTCCCCCCAGCTCTGGAAACACCATATATTTT. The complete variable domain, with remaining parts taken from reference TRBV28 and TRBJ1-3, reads DVKVTQSSRYLVKRTGEKVFLECVQDMDHENMFWYRQDPGLGLRLIYFSYDVKMKEKGDIPEGYSVSREKKERFSLILESASTNQTSMYLCASSPPSSGNTIYFGEGSWLTVV.

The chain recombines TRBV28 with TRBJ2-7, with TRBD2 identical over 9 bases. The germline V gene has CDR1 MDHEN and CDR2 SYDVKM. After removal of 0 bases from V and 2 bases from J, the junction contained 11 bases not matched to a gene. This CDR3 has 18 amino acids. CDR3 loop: CASSLWGFWREGPYEQYF. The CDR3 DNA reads TGTGCCAGCAGTTTATGGGGATTTTGGCGGGAGGGCCCCTACGAGCAGTACTTC.

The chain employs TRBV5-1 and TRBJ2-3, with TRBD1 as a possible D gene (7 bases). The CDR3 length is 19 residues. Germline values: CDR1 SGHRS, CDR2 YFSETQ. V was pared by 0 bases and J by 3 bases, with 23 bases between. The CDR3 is CASSLGPRQGKGRTDTQYF. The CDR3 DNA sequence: TGCGCCAGCAGCTTGGGGCCGCGACAGGGAAAAGGGAGGACAGATACGCAGTATTTT.

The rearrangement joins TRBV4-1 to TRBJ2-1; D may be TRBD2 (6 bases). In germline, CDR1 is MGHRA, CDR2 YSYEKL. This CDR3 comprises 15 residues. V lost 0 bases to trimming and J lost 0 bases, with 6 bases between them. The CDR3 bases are TGCGCCAGCAGCCAAGACGGGAGCTCCTACAATGAGCAGTTCTTC. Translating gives CASSQDGSSYNEQFF.

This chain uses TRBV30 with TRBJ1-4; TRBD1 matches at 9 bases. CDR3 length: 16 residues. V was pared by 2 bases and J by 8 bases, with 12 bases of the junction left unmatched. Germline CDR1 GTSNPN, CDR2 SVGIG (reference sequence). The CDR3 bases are TGTGCCTGGAGTCCGACCTTGACAGGGGGTGGAGAAAAACTGTTTTTT. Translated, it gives CAWSPTLTGGGEKLFF.

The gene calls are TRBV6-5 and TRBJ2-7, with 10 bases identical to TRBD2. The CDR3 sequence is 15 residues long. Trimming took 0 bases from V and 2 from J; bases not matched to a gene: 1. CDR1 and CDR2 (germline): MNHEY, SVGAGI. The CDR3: CASSYSLAGTYEQYF. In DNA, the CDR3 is TGTGCCAGCAGTTACTCACTAGCGGGGACCTACGAGCAGTACTTC.

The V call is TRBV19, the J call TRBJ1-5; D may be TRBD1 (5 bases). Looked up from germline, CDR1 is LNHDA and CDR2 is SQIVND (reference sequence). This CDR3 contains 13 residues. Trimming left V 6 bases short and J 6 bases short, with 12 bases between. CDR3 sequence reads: CASSQGWGQPQHF. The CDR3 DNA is TGTGCCAGTAGCCAGGGATGGGGTCAGCCCCAGCATTTT.

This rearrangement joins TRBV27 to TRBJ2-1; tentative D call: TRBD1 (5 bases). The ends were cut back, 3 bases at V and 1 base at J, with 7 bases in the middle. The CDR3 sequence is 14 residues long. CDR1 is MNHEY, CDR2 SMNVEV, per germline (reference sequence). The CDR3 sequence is CASSLAGSYNEQFF. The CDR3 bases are TGTGCCAGCAGTTTGGCAGGGTCCTACAATGAGCAGTTCTTC.